This T cell receptor (beta chain) was captured by sequencing in a study of cytomegalovirus exposure and HLA in healthy donors. Study in general: Later, an analysis reported that the roughly 120 validation repertoires had used the same platform as the 500 to 800 first-cohort repertoires.

Germline CDR1 is SGHDT and CDR2 is YYEEEE. With 4 bases clipped from V and 7 bases from J, the junction kept 11 bases outside the gene matches. CDR3 size: 16 residues. This clone was detected only a few times. Data came from immunoSEQ multiplex PCR; TCRdb stores just in-frame clones and leaves some out. Of about 120,000 clones listed, roughly 83% are singletons. The TCR was taken from a man aged 18 to 29 in good health and CMV-seronegative. This chain connects TRBV5-6 to TRBJ2-1, with 10 bases identical to TRBD2. What was sequenced was PBMCs. CDR3 amino acids: CASSRTSGNPFNEQFF. The DNA of the CDR3 is TGTGCCAGCAGCCGTACTAGCGGGAATCCCTTTAATGAGCAGTTCTTC. The entire variable domain, with the rest obtained from reference TRBV5-6 and TRBJ2-1, is as follows: DAGVTQSPTHLIKTRGQQVTLRCSPKSGHDTVSWYQQALGQGPQFIFQYYEEEERQRGNFPDRFSGHQFPNYSSELNVNALLLGDSALYLCASSRTSGNPFNEQFFGPGTRLTVL.